The text below deals with one TCR beta chain. The entry originates in a study of blood T cell repertoires in COVID-19. Across the study: PBMCs, B-cell-depleted T cells, or T cells provided the cDNA or gDNA that made up the material.

In the authors' methods: Nucleated cell counts were estimated from reference gene primer amplification. Using immunoSEQ multiplex PCR, the repertoire was profiled, and TCRdb retains in-frame clones only, with some absent. V and J calls and clone size follow that table, whereas D and trimming were derived from the DNA. This table holds about 330,000 clones, 87% found once. Study members were between roughly 18 and 100 years old and lived in roughly 24 US regions. Which cohort a participant joined came from the clinical history participants gave. This CDR3 comprises 15 residues. Germline assignment: CDR1 LGHNA and CDR2 YNFKEQ. V was shortened by 0 bases and J by 7 bases, with 15 bases between the two germline ends.

This TCR derives from a woman in her twenties or thirties who had recovered from COVID-19. The chain has TRBV4-2 and TRBJ1-2; possibly TRBD1 for D (6 bases). The sequencing input was PBMCs or T cells enriched from blood (not recorded which). CDR3 sequence: CASSQDVLRTVGYTF. CDR3 coding DNA: TGTGCCAGCAGCCAAGATGTCCTTCGGACAGTTGGCTACACCTTC.